A selection of T cell receptor beta chains follows, all from one sample in a study of blood T cell repertoires in COVID-19. Profiled with immunoSEQ multiplex PCR; TCRdb holds only in-frame clones, not every one. The repertoire holds some 200,000 clones, about nine tenths seen once, with approximately 6% in the top ten. Sequencing input: peripheral blood. Receptors originate from a man at least 80 years old with acute or convalescent COVID-19. The CDR3 runs from the conserved cysteine through the conserved F or W. Fields, in order: J gene, D gene, clone size, V gene, CDR3 DNA, CDR3 protein. The D gene is left open where the match is weak. Some rows have no size entry. The others give once, few or many, or a class for an expanded clone.

TRBJ2-5 - - TRBV27 TGTGCCAGCAGTATCCGGGGACTGAACCAAGAGACCCAGTACTTC CASSIRGLNQETQYF
TRBJ1-2 - - TRBV12-3/TRBV12-4 TGTGCCAGCAGTCCCAGTGCGGCTGGCTACACCTTC CASSPSAAGYTF
TRBJ1-2 - - TRBV9 TGTGCCAGCAGACTAGCTTTTGTGCCGTTTGGGGGTGACTATGGCTACACCTTC CASRLAFVPFGGDYGYTF
TRBJ2-1 TRBD2 few TRBV30 TGTGCCTGGACAGCGGGAGTAAACAATGAGCAGTTCTTC CAWTAGVNNEQFF
TRBJ2-3 - - TRBV2 TGTGCCAGCAGTGACGGGATCCTCCCGGGAGATACGCAGTATTTT CASSDGILPGDTQYF
TRBJ2-7 TRBD1 - TRBV5-1 TGCGCCAGCAGCCGACTCGACAGGGCGAACTACGAGCAGTACTTC CASSRLDRANYEQYF
TRBJ1-2 - - TRBV7-9 TGTGCCAGCAGCCCCGGGACATCATATTTTGGGTATGGCTACACCTTC CASSPGTSYFGYGYTF
TRBJ2-3 - - TRBV6-1 TGTGCCAGCAGTGAGACTAGAGCCGATACGCAGTATTTT CASSETRADTQYF
TRBJ2-5 - - TRBV7-2 TGTGCCAGCAGCTTATCCAGGGGCGGGGAGACCCAGTACTTC CASSLSRGGETQYF
TRBJ1-2 - - TRBV28 TGTGCCAGCGGTACGGAGCTTAACTATGGCTACACCTTC CASGTELNYGYTF
TRBJ1-5 - - TRBV7-8 TGTGCCAGCAGCTTAGCGGGCCCGGTCGGTCAGCCCCAGCATTTT CASSLAGPVGQPQHF
TRBJ1-5 TRBD1 - TRBV6-2/TRBV6-3 TGTGCCAGCAGTTGGGGGACAGGGTTGGGTCAGCCCCAGCATTTT CASSWGTGLGQPQHF
TRBJ2-5 TRBD2 - TRBV9 TGTGCCAGCAGCGTAGCCCCAGCGGGAGAGGGAGAGACCCAGTACTTC CASSVAPAGEGETQYF
TRBJ1-5 TRBD1 few TRBV19 TGTGCCACTACTGACAGGGGCGGCAATCAGCCCCAGCATTTT CATTDRGGNQPQHF
TRBJ1-2 - - TRBV28 TGTGCCAGCAGTTTATTTCGCTATGGCTACACCTTC CASSLFRYGYTF
TRBJ2-3 TRBD2 - TRBV19 TGTGCCAGTAGTCTAGCGGGAGTTGCAGATACGCAGTATTTT CASSLAGVADTQYF
TRBJ1-5 TRBD1 - TRBV19 TGTGCCAGTAGGGGGACAGGGAGAAATCAGCCCCAGCATTTT CASRGTGRNQPQHF
TRBJ1-1 - - TRBV14 TGTGCCAGCAGCGGACAGATGAACACTGAAGCTTTCTTT CASSGQMNTEAFF
TRBJ2-1 TRBD1 - TRBV7-9 TGTGCCAGCAGCTTCAGATCGGACAGGGGACGCAATGAGCAGTTCTTC CASSFRSDRGRNEQFF
TRBJ2-7 - - TRBV9 TGTGCCAGCAGCGTAGAATGGGGCCCGGGCTACGAGCAGTACTTC CASSVEWGPGYEQYF
TRBJ1-3 - - TRBV11-3 TGTGCCAGCAGCTCTAGACAGTGGACGTCTGGAAACACCATATATTTT CASSSRQWTSGNTIYF
TRBJ2-5 TRBD2 - TRBV2 TGTGCCAGCAGCAGCAACTCGGGAGGCCGAGAGACCCAGTACTTC CASSSNSGGRETQYF
TRBJ2-3 TRBD2 - TRBV19 TGTGCCAGTAAATCGCGGGAGGGAGGCACAGATACGCAGTATTTT CASKSREGGTDTQYF
TRBJ1-3 TRBD1 - TRBV7-9 TGTGCCAGCAACTCTATGGCTTCAGGGGGAGGAAACACCATATATTTT CASNSMASGGGNTIYF
TRBJ2-7 TRBD2 - TRBV3-1/TRBV3-2 TGTGCCAGCAGCCAAGATCTAGCGGGTACCTACGAGCAGTACTTC CASSQDLAGTYEQYF
TRBJ2-2 TRBD2 - TRBV9 TGTGCCAGCAGCGTCACTAGCGGGAGTTTGGCCGGGGAGCTGTTTTTT CASSVTSGSLAGELFF
TRBJ2-2 - few TRBV4-1 TGCGCCAGCAGCCAACTGGCGAGCCGGGCCGGGGAGCTGTTTTTT CASSQLASRAGELFF
TRBJ1-1 - - TRBV29-1 TGCAGCGGGCTGGCAGGGGTGAATACTGAAGCTTTCTTT CSGLAGVNTEAFF
TRBJ2-3 - - TRBV6-5 TGTGCCAGCAGTCCGGGACTCTACACAGATACGCAGTATTTT CASSPGLYTDTQYF
TRBJ2-7 - - TRBV10-3 TGTGCCATCAGTGAGTCTGGCCTCTACGAGCAGTACTTC CAISESGLYEQYF
TRBJ2-2 TRBD2 many TRBV10-1 TGCGCCAGCAGCTTGGGACTAGCGGGGAACACCGGGGAGCTGTTTTTT CASSLGLAGNTGELFF
TRBJ1-4 TRBD1 - TRBV7-6 TGTGCCAGCAGCTTAATGGGACAGAATAATGAAAAACTGTTTTTT CASSLMGQNNEKLFF
TRBJ1-5 TRBD1 - TRBV28 TGTGCCAGCAGTTCTGGACAGGGTAGACAGCCCCAGCATTTT CASSSGQGRQPQHF
TRBJ2-1 TRBD2 - TRBV19 TGTGCCAGTAGTACTCAGGGCGGGAGTAGTAATGAGCAGTTCTTC CASSTQGGSSNEQFF
TRBJ2-7 - - TRBV5-1 TGCGCCAGCAGCTTTGGGGCTGTTTACTACGAGCAGTACTTC CASSFGAVYYEQYF
TRBJ1-4 - - TRBV4-2 TGTGCCAGCAGCCAAGGGACCTCCGGGGATGAAAAACTGTTTTTT CASSQGTSGDEKLFF
TRBJ1-4 - - TRBV10-3 TGTGCCATCGGCGGGGCGAGTGAAAAACTGTTTTTT CAIGGASEKLFF
TRBJ2-7 - - TRBV27 TGTGCCAGCAGTCCACGACTGGGGAGATCCGAACGGTGGATCGAGCAGTACTTC CASSPRLGRSERWIEQYF
TRBJ1-3 TRBD1 - TRBV19 TGTGCCAGTATCCCAGGAGGGGGCCACGGAAACACCATATATTTT CASIPGGGHGNTIYF
TRBJ2-1 TRBD1 - TRBV19 TGTGCCAGTAGTCCCGGGGCAGGGGGAATCGATGAGCAGTTCTTC CASSPGAGGIDEQFF
TRBJ1-5 - - TRBV6-5 TGTGCCAGCAGCCTGGACAGCTATAGCAATCAGCCCCAGCATTTT CASSLDSYSNQPQHF
TRBJ2-3 TRBD2 - TRBV12-5 TGTGCTAGTGGTTCGGACATTGTAGCGGGTTACACAGATACGCAGTATTTT CASGSDIVAGYTDTQYF
TRBJ2-1 TRBD2 - TRBV13 TGTGCCAGCAGCCTCCTGGCGGGACTAGCCTCTAATGAGCAGTTCTTC CASSLLAGLASNEQFF
TRBJ2-1 - - TRBV29-1 TGCAGCGTTGAATTAGCGTTTATTTACAATGAGCAGTTCTTC CSVELAFIYNEQFF
TRBJ2-2 - - TRBV10-1 TGCGCCAGCAGCGCTGCCCCAACATTGGAGGGCGGGGAGCTGTTTTTT CASSAAPTLEGGELFF
TRBJ2-2 - - TRBV6-6 TGTGCCAGCAGTTACGGGGGCAGGGGGGAGCTGTTTTTT CASSYGGRGELFF
TRBJ1-2 TRBD1 - TRBV6-5 TGTGCCAGCAGTTACGGGGGGACAGGGGGCGGCTACACCTTC CASSYGGTGGGYTF
TRBJ2-5 - - TRBV24-1 TGTGCCACCAGTGAACCGACAGGCCTCCAAGAGACCCAGTACTTC CATSEPTGLQETQYF
TRBJ1-5 TRBD1 - TRBV7-8 TGTGCCAGCAGCTTACGGGGCGGGACAGTTAGCAATCAGCCCCAGCATTTT CASSLRGGTVSNQPQHF
TRBJ2-2 - - TRBV14 TGTGCCAGCAGCCAAGTAGGCGGTCCCGGGGAGCTGTTTTTT CASSQVGGPGELFF
TRBJ2-1 - - TRBV4-3 TGCGCCAGCAGCCAAGTGGCCAGCGGACTTTTGGGGGAGCAGTTCTTC CASSQVASGLLGEQFF
TRBJ1-2 - - TRBV6-2/TRBV6-3 TGTGCCAGCAGTTACCGGGGAAGTAACTATGGCTACACCTTC CASSYRGSNYGYTF
TRBJ2-7 TRBD2 - TRBV30 TGTGCCTGGAGTGTTGGGGGGGGGAACGAGCAGTACTTC CAWSVGGGNEQYF
TRBJ1-5 TRBD1 - TRBV2 TGTGCCAGCAGACCACACAGGGGCCCGGGCAATCAGCCCCAGCATTTT CASRPHRGPGNQPQHF
TRBJ2-1 - - TRBV27 TGTGCCAGCTCCATCGACAGTCTCTCCTACAATGAGCAGTTCTTC CASSIDSLSYNEQFF
TRBJ2-1 TRBD1 - TRBV3-1/TRBV3-2 TGTGCCAAATATGGACAGGGGGCGAGGAATGAGCAGTTCTTC CAKYGQGARNEQFF
TRBJ2-1 - - TRBV24-1 TGTGCCACCAGTCCGAAGAGGACGGGAATCTACAATGAGCAGTTCTTC CATSPKRTGIYNEQFF